Here is one T cell receptor beta chain with its context. Individuals aged roughly 18 to 95 years were recruited from 24 US areas. Participants reported their clinical history, and cohort assignment relied on those reports. These data belong to a study of blood T cell repertoires in COVID-19. Across the whole study: Acute and convalescent COVID-19 samples came from the United States, Italy and Spain.

Original processing notes: Nucleated cell number was recorded as an estimate derived from reference gene primer amplification. Data came from immunoSEQ multiplex PCR; TCRdb stores just in-frame clones and leaves some out. V and J calls and clone size are given by that table; D and trimming were obtained from the DNA. The data show roughly 190,000 clones, more than 85% seen once. The V end lost 2 bases, the J end lost 5 bases, and 18 bases lay between the germline ends. There are 16 residues in the CDR3. Germline CDR1 and CDR2: MNHNS and SASEGT. This chain joins TRBV6-1 and TRBJ1-2; D is possibly TRBD1 (5 bases). This receptor was taken from a woman in her thirties or forties in a cohort exposed to, infected with or recovered from COVID-19 (not recorded which). The sample comprised PBMCs or T cells enriched from blood (not recorded which). CDR3 in amino acids: CASSELSQGVRYGYTF. CDR3 DNA: TGTGCCAGCAGTGAACTAAGCCAGGGTGTGCGGTATGGCTACACCTTC.